This entry lists 30 T cell receptor beta chains sequenced from one sample in a study of CD8+CD57+ T cells in acquired aplastic anemia. Researchers used genomic DNA as the template to profile TCR beta VDJ and CDR3. Each CDR3 protein gets one entry after TCRdb re-called the reads with MiXCR. The sample includes about 200,000 distinct CDR3 sequences, around 50% of them seen just once. By flow cytometry, patients selected for sequencing had shown an expansion of CD8+CD57+ cells. Specimen: sorted CD4+, CD8+, or CD8+CD57+ T cells (not recorded which) from PBMCs. These receptors originate from a human donor with aplastic anemia.

On this clonotype: A read error may explain this, as a much larger clone is one base away. This CDR3 is CASSRTRGQRNTGELFF. Written as DNA, the CDR3 is TGCGCCAGCAGCCGTACCAGGGGGCAAAGGAACACCGGGGAGCTGTTTTTT. The chain uses TRBV5-1 and TRBJ2-2, with TRBD1 identical over 8 bases. The V segment lost 4 bases and the J segment 1 base; nucleotides outside the gene matches: 9. CDR3 length: 17 residues. Germline CDR1 is SGHRS and CDR2 is YFSETQ.

This clonotype has ten or more counts. The CDR3 sequence is CASSSGGSGNTIYF. CDR3 sequence (DNA): TGTGCCAGCAGTTCGGGAGGGTCGGGAAACACCATATATTTT. The gene calls are TRBV12-3 or TRBV12-4 and TRBJ1-3; no definite D call. Between the trimmed V and J ends, which lost 4 bases and 4 bases, there was a span of 11 bases. This CDR3 is 14 amino acids long.

The chain links TRBV7-3 to TRBJ2-5; D tentatively fits TRBD1 or TRBD2 (5 bases each). The CDR3 runs 13 residues. The V and J ends lost 1 base and 5 bases respectively, with 8 bases between them. Germline values: CDR1 SGHTA, CDR2 FQGTGA. The CDR3 DNA is TGTGCCAGCAGCTTAAAGTGGGGGGAGACCCAGTACTTC. It is translated as CASSLKWGETQYF. Full variable domain (missing parts from reference TRBV7-3 and TRBJ2-5): GAGVSQTPSNKVTEKGKYVELRCDPISGHTALYWYRQSLGQGPEFLIYFQGTGAADDSGLPNDRFFAVRPEGSVSTLKIQRTERGDSAVYLCASSLKWGETQYFGPGTRLLVL.

A remark on this clonotype: Given a much more abundant clone one base away, this may be a read error. The V gene is TRBV3-1, the J gene TRBJ1-2, with D perhaps TRBD1 (5 bases). V lost 0 bases and J 8 bases, leaving 7 bases between the germline ends. CDR1 and CDR2 (germline): LGHDT, YNNKEL (reference sequence). The CDR3 consists of 12 residues. The CDR3 bases are TGTGCCAGCAGCCAAGATAGGGGAGGCTACACCTTC. It codes for CASSQDRGGYTF.

This chain connects TRBV2 to TRBJ2-7; 7 positions match TRBD1. This CDR3 has 14 residues. Trimming took 3 bases from V and 6 from J; bases not matched to a gene: 8. Germline V lookup: CDR1 SNHLY, CDR2 FYNNEI. The CDR3 DNA reads TGTGCCAGCAGTGAGGTCAACAGGGGTCGCGAGCAGTACTTC. Amino acid sequence: CASSEVNRGREQYF.

This clonotype showed up many times. At one end, the junction sequence differs from germline, possibly due to a read error. The chain couples TRBV7-7 to TRBJ2-2; 7 bases map to TRBD1. The V gene's germline CDR1 is SSHAT and CDR2 FNYEAQ (reference sequence). The CDR3 runs to 15 residues. CDR3 amino acids: CASSSSGGGTGELFF. In DNA form, the CDR3 reads TGTGCTAGCAGCTCCTCAGGGGGTGGCACCGGGGAGCTGTTTTTT.

The DNA for the CDR3 is TGCGCCAGCAGGGCAGGGGGCTCCCCTACCCAGTACTTC. Protein: CASRAGGSPTQYF. This sequence joins TRBV5-1 and TRBJ2-5; 8 nucleotides match TRBD1. Germline values: CDR1 SGHRS, CDR2 YFSETQ. V gave up 5 bases and J gave up 8 bases; unmatched junction bases: 8. The CDR3 spans 13 residues.

This clonotype occurred a few times. This chain connects TRBV24-1 to TRBJ2-5; tentative D call: TRBD2 (5 bases). Trimming left V 3 bases short and J 2 bases short, with 12 bases between. Germline loops: CDR1 KGHDR, CDR2 SFDVKD. CDR3 length equals 15 residues. CDR3 amino acids: CATSDGSEGQETQYF. The CDR3 DNA is TGTGCCACCAGTGATGGGTCTGAGGGACAAGAGACCCAGTACTTC.

As regards this clonotype: This could be a read error, since a much larger clone is one nucleotide away. The chain employs TRBV5-1 and TRBJ2-2; 7 bases match TRBD1. This CDR3 is built from 14 residues. Germline V CDR1 and CDR2: SGHRS, YFSETQ. The CDR3 bases are TGCGCCAGCAGCAGGACAGGAGACACCGGGGAGCCGTTTTTT. This sequence encodes CASSRTGDTGEPFF.

This clonotype was found many times. This chain uses TRBV3-1 with TRBJ2-3; D ambiguous. Per the germline V gene, CDR1 is LGHDT and CDR2 is YNNKEL (reference sequence). This CDR3 has 13 amino acids. Between the trimmed V and J ends, which lost 0 bases and 10 bases, there was a span of 11 bases. This CDR3 reads CASSQEGNWAQYF. The DNA of the CDR3 is TGTGCCAGCAGCCAAGAAGGTAATTGGGCGCAGTATTTT.

This clonotype was counted a single time. This sequence joins TRBV5-6 and TRBJ2-3; TRBD1 matches at 9 bases. CDR1 is SGHDT and CDR2 is YYEEEE in the germline V gene. The CDR3 sequence is 16 residues long. The V gene end was trimmed by 2 bases and the J gene end by 2 bases; junction bases not matched to a gene: 6. The CDR3 DNA is TGTGCCAGCAGCTTACGGACAGGGGAGTACACAGATACGCAGTATTTT. Protein sequence: CASSLRTGEYTDTQYF.

The V call is TRBV20-1, the J call TRBJ1-2; 9 bases agree with TRBD1. The length of the CDR3 is 13 residues. Germline V gives CDR1 DFQATT, CDR2 SNEGSKA (reference sequence). Trimming took 3 bases from V and 5 from J; bases not matched to a gene: 4. In DNA form, the CDR3 reads TGCAGTGCTAGGCGACAGGGGGAATATGGCTACACCTTC. This gives the protein CSARRQGEYGYTF.

The chain carries TRBV10-3 and TRBJ2-1; tentatively, D is TRBD1 (6 bases). The germline gives CDR1 ENHRY, CDR2 SYGVKD. The CDR3 totals 13 residues. V lost 10 bases to trimming and J lost 9 bases, with 19 bases between them. The CDR3 sequence: CASSRTLDSEQFF. Here the CDR3 DNA reads TGTGCCAGCAGCCGTACATTGGACAGTGAGCAGTTCTTC.

This chain uses TRBV9 with TRBJ1-2, with D tentatively TRBD1 (5 bases). Germline CDR1 reads SGDLS; CDR2 reads YYNGEE. V lost 0 bases and J lost 8, with 14 bases in between. The CDR3 covers 14 residues. CDR3 nucleotide sequence: TGTGCCAGCAGCGTAGATGTGGGGGGTGAGGGCTACACCTTC. Translating it yields CASSVDVGGEGYTF.

V and J are TRBV18 and TRBJ1-3; no clear D. CDR3 length equals 13 residues. Between the trimmed V and J ends, which lost 3 bases and 4 bases, there was a span of 7 bases. Germline V gives CDR1 KGHSH, CDR2 LQKENI. Written as DNA, the CDR3 is TGTGCCAGCTCACCTACCACCGGAAACACCATATATTTT. It specifies CASSPTTGNTIYF.

The chain employs TRBV24-1 and TRBJ1-1, with D possibly being TRBD1 (5 bases). Trimming pared 5 bases from V and 5 bases from J, leaving 11 bases between. The germline gives CDR1 KGHDR, CDR2 SFDVKD. The CDR3 sequence is 13 residues long. As DNA, the CDR3 is TGTGCCACCAGTGCAGGGTTGACGACTGAAGCTTTCTTT. It translates to CATSAGLTTEAFF.

The rearrangement uses TRBV7-3 and TRBJ1-1; D call uncertain. Trimming pared 5 bases from V and 12 bases from J, leaving 10 bases between. CDR3 length: 10 residues. CDR1 SGHTA and CDR2 FQGTGA come from the germline V gene. In nucleotides, the CDR3 is TGTGCCAGCAGCCGATTGATGCCTTTCTTT. Encoded protein: CASSRLMPFF. Full variable domain (rest looked up from reference TRBV7-3 and TRBJ1-1): GAGVSQTPSNKVTEKGKYVELRCDPISGHTALYWYRQSLGQGPEFLIYFQGTGAADDSGLPNDRFFAVRPEGSVSTLKIQRTERGDSAVYLCASSRLMPFFGQGTRLTVV.

This clonotype was counted many times. V gene TRBV6-1 combines with J gene TRBJ2-6; D is perhaps TRBD1 (7 bases). Germline loops: CDR1 MNHNS, CDR2 SASEGT. V was trimmed by 5 bases and J by 1 base, leaving 18 bases between them. The length of the CDR3 is 18 residues. The CDR3 DNA is TGTGCCAGCAGTAAGGAGGGGGCAGAATCGTCTGGGGCCAACGTCCTGACTTTC. Translated: CASSKEGAESSGANVLTF.

Points on this clonotype: It is unclear where the CDR3 begins or ends on the DNA, so no DNA is shown, and the CDR3 is as TCRdb lists it. The chain has TRBV20-1 and TRBJ2-4; the listed D gene, TRBD2, was not tested against the DNA. From its first to its last residue, the CDR3 has 21 amino acids. Germline V CDR1 and CDR2: DFQATT, SNEGSKA (reference sequence). The CDR3 loop reads CSARDSSNSPLHFGGSGIQYF.

The V call is TRBV19, the J call TRBJ1-5, with D perhaps matching TRBD1 (6 bases). There are 16 residues in the CDR3. In germline, CDR1 is LNHDA, CDR2 SQIVND (reference sequence). V was pared by 2 bases and J by 7 bases, with 18 bases between. The CDR3 protein is CASSIRGGAAGQPQHF. In nucleotides, the CDR3 is TGTGCCAGTAGTATACGGGGGGGGGCGGCTGGACAGCCCCAGCATTTT. Full variable domain (outside the CDR3, taken from reference TRBV19 and TRBJ1-5): DGGITQSPKYLFRKEGQNVTLSCEQNLNHDAMYWYRQDPGQGLRLIYYSQIVNDFQKGDIAEGYSVSREKKESFPLTVTSAQKNPTAFYLCASSIRGGAAGQPQHFGDGTRLSIL.

Concerning this clonotype: Given the absence of the conserved phenylalanine or tryptophan at the CDR3 end, a read error is likely. This sequence joins TRBV7-8 and TRBJ2-6; TRBD1 is a possible D gene (5 bases). The CDR3 spans 14 residues. Germline V CDR1 and CDR2: SGHVS, FQNEAQ. The CDR3 is CASSTSTGASVLTL. For the CDR3, the DNA is TGTGCCAGCAGCACCAGTACTGGGGCCAGCGTCCTGACTCTC.

This chain links TRBV11-3 with TRBJ1-5; no definite D call. The germline CDR1 and CDR2 sequences are SGHNT and YENEEA. The CDR3 spans 13 residues. V lost 5 bases and J 7 bases, leaving 12 bases between the germline ends. The CDR3 protein is CASSLDGIQPQHF. The CDR3 DNA is TGTGCCAGCAGCCTGGACGGCATACAGCCCCAGCATTTT.

This clonotype showed up just a few times. The chain uses TRBV24-1 and TRBJ2-7; D is perhaps TRBD1 (6 bases). CDR3 length: 15 residues. Germline V gene data show CDR1 as KGHDR and CDR2 as SFDVKD. V shed 2 bases and J shed 2 bases, with 12 bases lying between them. CDR3 protein: CATSDSDRLPYEQYF. CDR3 DNA sequence: TGTGCCACCAGTGATTCGGACAGACTCCCCTACGAGCAGTACTTC.

The rearrangement joins TRBV7-9 to TRBJ2-7, with a tentative D call TRBD1 (6 bases). CDR1 is SEHNR and CDR2 is FQNEAQ in the germline V gene (reference sequence). CDR3 length equals 14 residues. The ends were cut back, 3 bases at V and 2 bases at J, with 11 bases in the middle. In nucleotides, the CDR3 is TGTGCCAGCAGCTTCCCAGGGGCCACCTACGAGCAGTACTTC. This gives the protein CASSFPGATYEQYF.

This clonotype came up many times. V and J are TRBV6-2 or TRBV6-3 and TRBJ1-1, with D unresolved. Per germline, CDR1 MNHEY and CDR2 SVGEGT. The CDR3 extends over 14 amino acids. V dropped 2 bases and J dropped 7 bases, with 14 bases sitting between them. CDR3: CASSYPTPDGEAFF. The CDR3 DNA sequence: TGTGCCAGCAGTTACCCAACACCAGACGGTGAAGCTTTCTTT.

This clonotype was observed a handful of times. The chain links TRBV7-2 to TRBJ2-7; D may be TRBD1 (5 bases). The CDR3 is 15 residues long. V was shortened by 2 bases and J by 3 bases, with 14 bases between the two germline ends. The V gene's germline CDR1 is SGHTA and CDR2 FQGNSA. The CDR3 DNA follows: TGTGCCAGCAGCTTACAGGGAATAAGTGGCTACGAGCAGTACTTC. It is translated as CASSLQGISGYEQYF.

This clonotype has ten or more counts. The V call is TRBV20-1, the J call TRBJ2-3; D unresolved. Looked up from germline, CDR1 is DFQATT and CDR2 is SNEGSKA (reference sequence). The length of the CDR3 is 13 residues. V dropped 8 bases and J dropped 1 base, with 13 bases sitting between them. Here the CDR3 reads CSPRAPGTDTQYF. The CDR3 nucleotides are TGCAGTCCAAGGGCCCCCGGCACAGATACGCAGTATTTT.

Concerning this clonotype: Sequence at one end of the junction differs from germline and may be a read error. The gene calls are TRBV12-3 or TRBV12-4 and TRBJ1-2; 8 positions agree with TRBD1. This CDR3 contains 15 residues. The CDR3 reads CASSLDRQGAGGYAF. CDR3 nucleotides: TGTGCCAGCAGTTTAGACCGGCAGGGGGCGGGGGGCTACGCCTTC.

This chain uses TRBV7-9 with TRBJ1-2; D gene unclear. CDR1 and CDR2 (germline): SEHNR, FQNEAQ (reference sequence). V lost 5 bases, J lost 1 base, and 17 bases lay in between. CDR3 length equals 16 residues. The CDR3 loop is CASSPPSTPSNYGYTF. As DNA, the CDR3 is TGTGCCAGCAGCCCACCTTCGACACCCAGTAACTATGGCTACACCTTC.

This chain links TRBV14 with TRBJ2-3; D gene unclear. The CDR3 extends over 15 amino acids. CDR1 SGHDN and CDR2 FVKESK come from the germline V gene. Trimming took off 0 bases at V and 6 bases at J, with 13 bases between the two ends. In DNA, the CDR3 is TGTGCCAGCAGCCAAGACGGGCTATCGGTTGATACGCAGTATTTT. Protein: CASSQDGLSVDTQYF.